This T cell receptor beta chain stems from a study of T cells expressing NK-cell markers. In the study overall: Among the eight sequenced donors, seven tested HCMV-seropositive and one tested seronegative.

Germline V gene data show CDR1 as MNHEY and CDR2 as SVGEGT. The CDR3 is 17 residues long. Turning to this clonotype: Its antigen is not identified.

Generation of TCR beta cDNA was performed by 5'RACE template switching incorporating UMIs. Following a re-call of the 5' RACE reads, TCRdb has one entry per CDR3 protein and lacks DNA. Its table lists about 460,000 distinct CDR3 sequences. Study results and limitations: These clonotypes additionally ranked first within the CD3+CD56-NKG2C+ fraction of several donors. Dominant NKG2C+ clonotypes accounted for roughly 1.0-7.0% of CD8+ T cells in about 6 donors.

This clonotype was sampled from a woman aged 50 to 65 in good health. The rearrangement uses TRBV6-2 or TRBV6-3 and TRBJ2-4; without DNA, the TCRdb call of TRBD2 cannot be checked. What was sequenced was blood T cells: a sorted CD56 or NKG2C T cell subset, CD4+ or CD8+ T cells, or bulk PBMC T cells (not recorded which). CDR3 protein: CAIPWRESQRAKNIQYF.